This entry describes one T cell receptor (beta chain). Antigen specificity is unknown. Preparation of the TCRbeta library involved a method that used unique molecular identifiers. TCRdb reprocessed the PCR reads via MiXCR and lists one record per CDR3 protein. This table holds 250,000 to 350,000 distinct CDR3 sequences, approximately 23% found once. This specimen belongs to a study of T-cell reconstitution after alpha-beta-depleted transplantation in children. Whole-study results and caveats: Recipient T cells and thymic progenitors that survived gave rise to the high TCRbeta diversity observed at day 60 in some patients. About two months after transplant, alpha-beta T cells reportedly came from several hundred expanded graft clones. A year post-transplant, T-cell counts and diversity derived mostly from newly produced T cells.

The TCR comes from a male patient between 5 and 17 years old who had a stem cell transplant for acute lymphoblastic leukemia, so the T cells may come from the graft donor. The source was PBMCs, mostly from graft donor cells, collected 180 days after TCRalphabeta/CD19-depleted stem cell transplant.

This CDR3 reads CASSDISGETQYF. CDR3 coding DNA: TGTGCCAGCAGCGATATATCAGGGGAGACCCAGTACTTC. The chain is built from TRBV14 and TRBJ2-5; TRBD1 might be the D (5 bases). The CDR3 consists of 13 residues. Germline values: CDR1 SGHDN, CDR2 FVKESK. Trimming removed 5 bases at V and 5 bases at J, with 12 bases between.